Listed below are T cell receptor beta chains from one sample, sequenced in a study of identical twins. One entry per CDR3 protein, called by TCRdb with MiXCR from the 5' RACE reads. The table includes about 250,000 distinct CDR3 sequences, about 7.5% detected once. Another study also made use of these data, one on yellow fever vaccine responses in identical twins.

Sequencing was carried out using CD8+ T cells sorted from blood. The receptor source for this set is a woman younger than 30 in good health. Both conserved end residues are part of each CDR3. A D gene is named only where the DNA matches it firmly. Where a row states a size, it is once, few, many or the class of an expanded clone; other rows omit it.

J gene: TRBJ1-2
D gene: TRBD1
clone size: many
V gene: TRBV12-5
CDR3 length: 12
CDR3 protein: CARTRDRVGYTF
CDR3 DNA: TGTGCTAGGACCCGGGACAGGGTCGGCTACACCTTC

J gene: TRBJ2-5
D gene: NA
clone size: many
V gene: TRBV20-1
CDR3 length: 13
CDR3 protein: CSASIVTQETQYF
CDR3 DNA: TGCAGTGCTAGTATAGTAACCCAAGAGACCCAGTACTTC

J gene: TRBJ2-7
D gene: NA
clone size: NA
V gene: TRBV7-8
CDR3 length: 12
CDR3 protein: CASSSLTGEQYF
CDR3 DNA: TGTGCCAGCAGCTCCCTGACGGGCGAGCAGTACTTC

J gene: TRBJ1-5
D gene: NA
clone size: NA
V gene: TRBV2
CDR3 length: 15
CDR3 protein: CASSSVAGPNQPQHF
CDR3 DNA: TGTGCCAGCAGTTCGGTCGCGGGCCCCAATCAGCCCCAGCATTTT

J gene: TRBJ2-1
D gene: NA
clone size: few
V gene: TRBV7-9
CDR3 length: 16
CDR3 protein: CASSSRAGLSYNEQFF
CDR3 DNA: TGTGCCAGCAGCTCAAGAGCGGGTCTCTCCTACAATGAGCAGTTCTTC

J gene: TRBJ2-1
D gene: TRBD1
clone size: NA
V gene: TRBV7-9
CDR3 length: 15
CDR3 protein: CASSDPGQGSHEQFF
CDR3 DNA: TGTGCCAGCAGCGACCCGGGACAGGGGTCTCATGAGCAGTTCTTC

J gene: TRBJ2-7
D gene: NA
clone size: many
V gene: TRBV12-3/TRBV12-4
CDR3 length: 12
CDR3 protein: CASSVAGYEQYF
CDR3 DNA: TGTGCCAGCAGCGTGGCGGGGTACGAGCAGTACTTC

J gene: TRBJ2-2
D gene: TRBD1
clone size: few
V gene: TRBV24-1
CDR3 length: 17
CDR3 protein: CATSDPDRGANTGELFF
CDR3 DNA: TGTGCCACCAGTGACCCTGACAGGGGCGCGAACACCGGGGAGCTGTTTTTT

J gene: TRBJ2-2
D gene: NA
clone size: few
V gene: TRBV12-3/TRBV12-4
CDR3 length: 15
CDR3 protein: CASSLQVGYTGELFF
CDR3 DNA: TGTGCCAGCAGTTTGCAAGTGGGGTACACCGGGGAGCTGTTTTTT

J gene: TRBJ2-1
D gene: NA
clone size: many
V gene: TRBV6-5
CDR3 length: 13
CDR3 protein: CASSYSIVDEQFF
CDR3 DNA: TGTGCCAGCAGTTACTCGATTGTGGATGAGCAGTTCTTC

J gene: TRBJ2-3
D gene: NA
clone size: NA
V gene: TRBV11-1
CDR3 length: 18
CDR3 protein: CASSLDGIWSWSTDTQYF
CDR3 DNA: TGTGCCAGCAGCTTAGATGGGATCTGGAGTTGGAGCACAGATACGCAGTATTTT

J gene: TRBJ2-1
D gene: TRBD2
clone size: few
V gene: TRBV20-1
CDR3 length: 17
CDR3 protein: CSARDTLAGANYNEQFF
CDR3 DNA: TGCAGTGCTAGAGATACCCTAGCGGGGGCCAACTACAATGAGCAGTTCTTC

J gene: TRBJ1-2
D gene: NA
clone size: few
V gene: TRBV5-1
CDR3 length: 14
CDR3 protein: CASSLDIPNYGYTF
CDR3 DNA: TGCGCCAGCAGCTTGGACATCCCTAACTATGGCTACACCTTC

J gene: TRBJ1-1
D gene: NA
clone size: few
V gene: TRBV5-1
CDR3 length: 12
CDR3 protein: CASRRGNSEAFF
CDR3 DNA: TGCGCCAGCAGACGGGGTAACTCTGAAGCTTTCTTT

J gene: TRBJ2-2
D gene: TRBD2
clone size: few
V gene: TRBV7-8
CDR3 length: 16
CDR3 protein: CASSLRGGTNTGELFF
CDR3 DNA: TGTGCCAGCAGCTTACGGGGGGGGACGAACACCGGGGAGCTGTTTTTT

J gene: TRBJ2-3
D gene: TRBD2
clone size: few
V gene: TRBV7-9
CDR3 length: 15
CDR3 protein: CASGRASGSTDTQYF
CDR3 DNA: TGTGCCAGCGGGCGGGCTAGCGGGAGCACAGATACGCAGTATTTT

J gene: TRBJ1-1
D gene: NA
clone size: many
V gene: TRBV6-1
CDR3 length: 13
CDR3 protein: CASSVGGVDEAFF
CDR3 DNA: TGTGCCAGCAGTGTAGGAGGGGTTGATGAAGCTTTCTTT

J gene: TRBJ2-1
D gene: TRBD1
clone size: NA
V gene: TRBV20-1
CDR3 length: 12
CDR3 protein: CSARKGARQRIF
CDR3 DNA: TGCAGTGCTAGAAAGGGGGCCCGGCAGCGGATCTTC

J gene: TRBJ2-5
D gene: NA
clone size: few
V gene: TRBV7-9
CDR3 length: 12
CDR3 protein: CASSAKEETQYF
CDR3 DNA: TGTGCCAGCAGCGCCAAAGAAGAGACCCAGTACTTC

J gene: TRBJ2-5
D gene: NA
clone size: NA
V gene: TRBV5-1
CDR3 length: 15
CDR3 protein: CASSLDLTTQETQYF
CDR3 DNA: TGCGCCAGCAGCTTGGACCTGACGACCCAAGAGACCCAGTACTTC

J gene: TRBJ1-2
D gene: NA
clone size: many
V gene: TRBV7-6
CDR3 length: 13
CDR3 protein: CASSSPGGGGYTF
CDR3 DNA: TGTGCCAGCAGCTCCCCGGGGGGGGGTGGCTACACCTTC

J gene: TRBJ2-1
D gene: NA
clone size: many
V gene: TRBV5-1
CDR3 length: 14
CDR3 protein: CASSLVQIYNEQFF
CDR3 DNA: TGCGCCAGCAGCTTGGTACAGATCTACAATGAGCAGTTCTTC

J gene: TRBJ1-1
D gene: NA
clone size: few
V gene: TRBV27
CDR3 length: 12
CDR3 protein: CASSKKPTEAFF
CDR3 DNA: TGTGCCAGCAGTAAAAAGCCCACTGAAGCTTTCTTT

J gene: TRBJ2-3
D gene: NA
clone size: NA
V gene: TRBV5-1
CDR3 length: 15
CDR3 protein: CASSLEASPTDTQYF
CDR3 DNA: TGCGCCAGCAGCTTGGAAGCGAGTCCCACAGATACGCAGTATTTT

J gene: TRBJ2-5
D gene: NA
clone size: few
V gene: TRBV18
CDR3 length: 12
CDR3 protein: CASCGSLETQYF
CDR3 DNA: TGTGCCAGCTGTGGGTCCTTAGAGACCCAGTACTTC

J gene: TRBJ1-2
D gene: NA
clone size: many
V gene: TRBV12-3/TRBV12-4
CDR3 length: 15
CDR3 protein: CASPVRAGALDGYTF
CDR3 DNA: TGTGCCAGCCCCGTGCGGGCAGGGGCGTTGGACGGCTACACCTTC

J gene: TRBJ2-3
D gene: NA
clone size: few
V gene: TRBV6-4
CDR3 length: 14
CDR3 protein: CASSEAGFTDTQYF
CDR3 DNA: TGTGCCAGCAGTGAGGCGGGATTCACAGATACGCAGTATTTT

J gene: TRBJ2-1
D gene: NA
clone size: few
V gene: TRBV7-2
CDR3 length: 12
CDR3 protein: CASSLEGGRQFF
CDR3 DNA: TGTGCCAGCAGCTTAGAAGGGGGGAGGCAGTTCTTC

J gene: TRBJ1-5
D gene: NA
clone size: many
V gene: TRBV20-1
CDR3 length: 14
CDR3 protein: CSAPDPNYNQPQHF
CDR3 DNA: TGCAGTGCCCCGGACCCTAACTACAATCAGCCCCAGCATTTT

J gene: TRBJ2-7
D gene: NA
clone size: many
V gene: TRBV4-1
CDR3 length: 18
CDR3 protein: CASSQTNDRDPGPYEQYF
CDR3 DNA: TGCGCCAGCAGCCAAACTAATGACCGGGACCCCGGACCATACGAGCAGTACTTC

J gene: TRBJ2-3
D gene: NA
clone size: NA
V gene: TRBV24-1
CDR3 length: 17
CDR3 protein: CATSETEASDRTDTQYF
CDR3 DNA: TGTGCCACCAGTGAGACCGAAGCTAGCGACCGCACAGATACGCAGTATTTT

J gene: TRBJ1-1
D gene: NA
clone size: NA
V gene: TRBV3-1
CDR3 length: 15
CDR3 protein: CASSQDGGWNTEAFF
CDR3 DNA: TGTGCCAGCAGCCAAGATGGGGGGTGGAACACTGAAGCTTTCTTT

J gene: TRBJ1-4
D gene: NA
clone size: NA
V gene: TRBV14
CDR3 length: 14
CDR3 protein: CASSRLGADEKLFF
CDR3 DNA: TGTGCCAGCAGCCGATTGGGGGCGGATGAAAAACTGTTTTTT

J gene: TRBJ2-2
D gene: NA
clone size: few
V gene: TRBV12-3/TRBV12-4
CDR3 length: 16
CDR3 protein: CASSLASYRDLGELFF
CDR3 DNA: TGTGCCAGCAGTTTAGCCTCCTACAGGGATCTCGGGGAGCTGTTTTTT

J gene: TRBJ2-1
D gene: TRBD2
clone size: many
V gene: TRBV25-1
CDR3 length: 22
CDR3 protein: CASSENSVTRGRTQSSYNEQFF
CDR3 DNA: TGTGCCAGCAGTGAAAATTCCGTGACTCGCGGGAGGACCCAAAGCTCCTACAATGAGCAGTTCTTC

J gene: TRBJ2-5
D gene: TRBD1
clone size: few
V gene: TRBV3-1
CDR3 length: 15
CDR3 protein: CASSQEQGTQETQYF
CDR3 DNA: TGTGCCAGCAGCCAAGAACAGGGGACCCAAGAGACCCAGTACTTC

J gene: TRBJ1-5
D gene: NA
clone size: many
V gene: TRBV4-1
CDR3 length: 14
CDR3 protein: CASSQVPGEEPQHF
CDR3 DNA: TGCGCCAGCAGCCAAGTTCCAGGGGAGGAGCCCCAGCATTTT

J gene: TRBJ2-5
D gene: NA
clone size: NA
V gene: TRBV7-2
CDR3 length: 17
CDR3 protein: CASSFSGRVSSGETQYF
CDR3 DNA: TGTGCCAGCAGCTTTTCGGGCAGGGTATCATCAGGGGAGACCCAGTACTTC

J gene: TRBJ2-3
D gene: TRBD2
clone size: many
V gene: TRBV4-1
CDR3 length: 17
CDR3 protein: CASSQEGSGTSTDTQYF
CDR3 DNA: TGCGCCAGCAGCCAAGAGGGGAGCGGGACTAGCACAGATACGCAGTATTTT

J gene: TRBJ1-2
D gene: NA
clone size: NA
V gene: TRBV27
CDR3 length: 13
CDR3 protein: CASSSLGWEGYTF
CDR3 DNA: TGTGCCAGCAGTTCGCTGGGTTGGGAGGGCTACACCTTC

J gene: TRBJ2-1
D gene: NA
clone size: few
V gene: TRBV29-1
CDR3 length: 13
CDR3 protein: CSAGGVSYNEQFF
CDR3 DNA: TGCAGCGCTGGGGGTGTCTCCTACAATGAGCAGTTCTTC

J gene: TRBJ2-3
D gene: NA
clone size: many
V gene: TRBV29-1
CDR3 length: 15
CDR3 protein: CSVEGPQGSTDTQYF
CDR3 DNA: TGCAGCGTTGAGGGTCCTCAGGGCAGCACAGATACGCAGTATTTT

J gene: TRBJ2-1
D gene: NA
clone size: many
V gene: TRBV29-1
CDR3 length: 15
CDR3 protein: CSVDGLADLYNEQFF
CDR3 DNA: TGCAGCGTTGACGGGTTGGCAGATCTCTACAATGAGCAGTTCTTC

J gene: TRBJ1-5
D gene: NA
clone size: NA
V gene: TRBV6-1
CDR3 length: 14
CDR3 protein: CASSDWAGNQPQHF
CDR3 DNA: TGTGCCAGCAGTGATTGGGCAGGGAACCAGCCCCAGCATTTT

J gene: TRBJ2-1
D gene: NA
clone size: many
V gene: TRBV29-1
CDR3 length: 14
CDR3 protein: CSVESRGSGYEQFF
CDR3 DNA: TGCAGCGTTGAGTCCCGGGGTAGTGGCTATGAGCAGTTCTTC

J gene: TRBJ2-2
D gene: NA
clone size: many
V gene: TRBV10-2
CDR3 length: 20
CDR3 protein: CASSPTAERLTSMNTGELFF
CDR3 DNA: TGCGCCAGCAGCCCGACCGCCGAGCGGCTGACTTCAATGAACACCGGGGAGCTGTTTTTT

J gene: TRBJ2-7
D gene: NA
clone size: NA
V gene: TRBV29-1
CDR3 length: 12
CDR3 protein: CSVVQGPYEQYF
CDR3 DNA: TGCAGCGTTGTCCAGGGCCCCTACGAGCAGTACTTC

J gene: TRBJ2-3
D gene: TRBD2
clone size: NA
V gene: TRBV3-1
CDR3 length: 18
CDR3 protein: CASSRRVPGLDPEDTQYF
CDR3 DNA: TGTGCCAGCAGCCGAAGAGTGCCGGGACTAGACCCCGAGGATACGCAGTATTTT

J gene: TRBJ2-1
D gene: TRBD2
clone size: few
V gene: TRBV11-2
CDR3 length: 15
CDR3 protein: CASSPPGLAGNEQFF
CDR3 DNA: TGTGCCAGCAGCCCTCCTGGACTAGCGGGGAATGAGCAGTTCTTC

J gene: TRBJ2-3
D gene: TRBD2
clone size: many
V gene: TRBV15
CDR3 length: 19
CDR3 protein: CATSRGVSGGVRGTDTQYF
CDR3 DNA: TGTGCCACCAGCAGAGGGGTTAGCGGGGGGGTAAGGGGTACAGATACGCAGTATTTT

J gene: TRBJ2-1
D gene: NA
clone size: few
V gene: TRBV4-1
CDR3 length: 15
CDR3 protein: CASSQDSGSYNEQFF
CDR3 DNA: TGCGCCAGCAGCCAAGATTCGGGTTCCTACAATGAGCAGTTCTTC

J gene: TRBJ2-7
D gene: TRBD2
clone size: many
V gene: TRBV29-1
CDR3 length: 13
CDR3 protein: CSVTAPGGYEQYF
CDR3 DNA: TGCAGCGTCACAGCCCCGGGGGGCTACGAGCAGTACTTC

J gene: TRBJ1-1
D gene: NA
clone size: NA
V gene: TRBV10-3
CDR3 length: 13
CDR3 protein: CAIMGSGYTEAFF
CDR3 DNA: TGTGCCATCATGGGGTCTGGGTACACTGAAGCTTTCTTT

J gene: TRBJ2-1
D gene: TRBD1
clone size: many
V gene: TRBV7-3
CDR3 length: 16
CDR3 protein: CASSLRGDRPYNEQFF
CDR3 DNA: TGTGCCAGCAGCTTAAGAGGGGACAGACCCTACAATGAGCAGTTCTTC

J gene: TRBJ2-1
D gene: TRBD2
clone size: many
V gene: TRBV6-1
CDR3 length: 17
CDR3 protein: CASSEEQLAGAYNEQFF
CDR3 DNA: TGTGCCAGCAGTGAAGAGCAACTAGCGGGGGCCTACAATGAGCAGTTCTTC

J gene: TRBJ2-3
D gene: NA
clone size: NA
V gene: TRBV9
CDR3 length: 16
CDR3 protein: CASSPRVGLGTDTQYF
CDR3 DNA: TGTGCCAGCAGCCCCAGGGTCGGCCTTGGCACAGATACGCAGTATTTT

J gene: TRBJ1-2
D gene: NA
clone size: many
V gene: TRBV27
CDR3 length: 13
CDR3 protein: CASSSGQLYGYTF
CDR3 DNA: TGTGCCAGCAGTTCAGGACAGCTCTATGGCTACACCTTC

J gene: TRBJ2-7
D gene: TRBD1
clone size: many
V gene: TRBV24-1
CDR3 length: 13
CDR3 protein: CATSPGQGNEQYF
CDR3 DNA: TGTGCCACCAGTCCGGGACAGGGAAACGAGCAGTACTTC

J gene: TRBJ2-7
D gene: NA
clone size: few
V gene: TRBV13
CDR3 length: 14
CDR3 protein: CASSRGTLPYEQYF
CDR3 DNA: TGTGCCAGCAGCCGCGGGACCCTCCCTTACGAGCAGTACTTC